The sequence of this T cell receptor (beta chain) was determined in a study of T cell repertoires in cytomegalovirus infection. Study background: Both CMV infection and a matching HLA type were indicated by public TCR beta signatures.

Germline V gives CDR1 MDHEN, CDR2 SYDVKM. The CDR3 contains 15 residues. With 6 bases clipped from V and 4 bases from J, the junction kept 8 bases outside the gene matches. TCRdb analysed the reads with MiXCR anew, one entry per CDR3 protein. Among roughly 600,000 distinct CDR3 sequences listed, 20% to 25% were seen once. This TCR was recovered from a human donor in good health (CMV status not recorded). Some clones in this sample may be carry-over from other donors' samples. The chain recombines TRBV28 with TRBJ2-1, with 8 bases identical to TRBD2. Specimen: CD8+ T cells from PBMCs. CDR3 loop: CASSRTSGPYNEQFF. The CDR3 bases are TGTGCCAGCAGCCGAACTAGCGGCCCATACAATGAGCAGTTCTTC.